This is a list of T cell receptor beta chains from one sample in a study of blood T cells in healthy people across ages. TCRdb ran MiXCR on the 5' RACE reads and lists one entry per CDR3 protein. Of roughly 1,300,000 distinct CDR3 sequences listed, approximately 59% are singletons. The sample comprised blood. The receptors stem from a man between 18 and 29 years old in good health. CDR3s include the opening cysteine and the closing phenylalanine or tryptophan. Each record gives: CDR3 length, V gene, J gene, clone size, D gene, CDR3 DNA, CDR3 protein. A D gene is named only where the DNA matches it firmly. Clone size is not always given. Where it is, it says once, few, many or a class for expanded clones.

14	TRBV5-6	TRBJ2-7	-	-	TGTGCCAGCAGCTTGTCACGCTTATACTACGAGCAGTACTTC	CASSLSRLYYEQYF
13	TRBV28	TRBJ2-7	-	-	TGTGCCAGCAGAGGTAGGGCCACCTACGAGCAGTACTTC	CASRGRATYEQYF
14	TRBV10-3	TRBJ2-7	-	-	TGTGCCATCAGTGAGGCCGCGAGCTCCTACGAGCAGTACTTC	CAISEAASSYEQYF
16	TRBV6-5	TRBJ2-7	-	-	TGTGCCAGCAGTTACTCGAATCCTACAGGGCACTACGAGCAGTACTTC	CASSYSNPTGHYEQYF
16	TRBV9	TRBJ2-1	-	TRBD2	TGTGCCAGCAGCGTAGTGTTGTCTAGCGGGAAACATGAGCAGTTCTTC	CASSVVLSSGKHEQFF
14	TRBV20-1	TRBJ1-4	-	-	TGCAGTGCTAGAGATAGACAGTTTAATGAAAAACTGTTTTTT	CSARDRQFNEKLFF
15	TRBV5-5	TRBJ2-7	-	-	TGTGCCAGCAGCTTTCTCAGGGTAGGGAAATACGAGCAGTACTTC	CASSFLRVGKYEQYF
13	TRBV29-1	TRBJ2-7	-	TRBD2	TGCAGCGTCTTACCTAGCGGGGGGGCCGAGCAGTACTTC	CSVLPSGGAEQYF
17	TRBV7-2	TRBJ2-3	once	-	TGTGCCAGCAGCTTAGCGCCGCCGGCAGGGAAGTCGGATACGCAGTATTTT	CASSLAPPAGKSDTQYF
15	TRBV4-1	TRBJ2-3	-	-	TGCGCCAGCAGCCAAGACCCCTTACCCACAGATACGCAGTATTTT	CASSQDPLPTDTQYF
13	TRBV6-1	TRBJ2-7	-	-	TGTGTCAGCAGTGACGACAGGTATCTCGAGCAGTACTTC	CVSSDDRYLEQYF
13	TRBV29-1	TRBJ2-3	-	-	TGCAGCGTATCCGGGACAAACACAGATACGCAGTATTTT	CSVSGTNTDTQYF
14	TRBV4-1	TRBJ2-3	few	-	TGCGCCAGCAGCCAGACAGCGGGCACAGATACGCAGTATTTT	CASSQTAGTDTQYF
16	TRBV18	TRBJ2-1	-	TRBD2	TGTGCCAGCTCCCCCACGGGGCGGGAGAACTACAATGAGCAGTTCTTC	CASSPTGRENYNEQFF
11	TRBV6-2/TRBV6-3	TRBJ2-3	-	TRBD2	TGTGCCAGCACGGCCCGCGGGAGGCAGTATTTT	CASTARGRQYF
15	TRBV7-9	TRBJ2-5	few	TRBD1	TGTGCCAGCAGCACACTCAGGGGGCCCGAAGAGACCCAGTACTTC	CASSTLRGPEETQYF
18	TRBV5-6	TRBJ2-1	-	TRBD2	TGTGCCAGCAGCTTGGGACTAGCGGGTACAATGACCTACAATGAGCAGTTCTTC	CASSLGLAGTMTYNEQFF
13	TRBV7-2	TRBJ1-2	-	-	TGTGCCAGCAGCCCAAGACGTCAAGATGGCTACACCTTC	CASSPRRQDGYTF
16	TRBV27	TRBJ2-2	-	-	TGTGCCAGCAGTTTGTGGATGACCGCGAACACCGGGGAGCTGTTTTTT	CASSLWMTANTGELFF
15	TRBV5-6	TRBJ2-3	-	TRBD1	TGTGCCAGCAGCTTGCGTGGGACAGGCACAGATACGCAGTATTTT	CASSLRGTGTDTQYF
13	TRBV5-6	TRBJ1-2	-	TRBD1	TGTGCCAGCAGTCAGGGGGCTAAGAATGGCTACACCTTC	CASSQGAKNGYTF
14	TRBV7-8	TRBJ2-5	-	-	TGTGCCAGCAGCGTAAGGGCCGTCCTGAAGACCCAGTACTTC	CASSVRAVLKTQYF
14	TRBV9	TRBJ1-1	-	-	TGTGCCAGCAGCCCTAATTCAGCCGGCTCTGAAGCTTTCTTT	CASSPNSAGSEAFF
16	TRBV29-1	TRBJ2-3	-	-	TGCAGCCTGGTCGGTGGGGGGCATACCCCCACAGATACGCAGTATTTT	CSLVGGGHTPTDTQYF
14	TRBV11-2	TRBJ1-2	-	-	TGTGCCAGCAGCTCTTTACAGGGACGGGAAGGCTACACCTTC	CASSSLQGREGYTF
14	TRBV20-1	TRBJ1-4	few	TRBD1	TGCAGTGCTACCCCACAGGGGGCGAGTGAAAAACTGTTTTTT	CSATPQGASEKLFF
15	TRBV20-1	TRBJ1-4	-	-	TGCAGTGCTGAGGCCCGGGGGCGGGGTTGGGAAAAACTGTTTTTT	CSAEARGRGWEKLFF
16	TRBV20-1	TRBJ2-3	-	-	TGCAGTGCTAGAGATTGGGCTAGCTCCCGCCCAGATACGCAGTATTTT	CSARDWASSRPDTQYF
16	TRBV11-2	TRBJ2-7	-	TRBD2	TGTGCCAGCAGCTTAGGGACTAGCGGGAGATTTGGGGAGCAGTACTTC	CASSLGTSGRFGEQYF
14	TRBV12-3/TRBV12-4	TRBJ1-5	-	-	TGTGCCAGCAGTCCGACTAGTAGCAATCAGCCCCAGCATTTT	CASSPTSSNQPQHF
14	TRBV9	TRBJ2-7	-	-	TGTGCCAGCAGCGTTTCAGCGGATTCCTACGAGCAGTACTTC	CASSVSADSYEQYF
13	TRBV15	TRBJ1-2	few	-	TGTGCCACCAGCAAAGGGTCTAACTATGGCTACACCTTC	CATSKGSNYGYTF
16	TRBV4-1	TRBJ1-5	-	-	TGCGCCAGCAGCCATGATCGCACAGACCTGGGGCAGCCCCAGCATTTT	CASSHDRTDLGQPQHF
15	TRBV7-2	TRBJ2-7	-	-	TGTGCCAGCAGCCGCGATACCGTAGCGACCTACGAGCAGTACTTC	CASSRDTVATYEQYF
13	TRBV29-1	TRBJ2-1	-	-	TGCAGCGTTTGGGCGCCCTCCTACAATGAGCAGTTCTTC	CSVWAPSYNEQFF
16	TRBV5-5	TRBJ1-3	once	-	TGTGCCAGCAGCTTGGGAGCAGGGGCAAGTGGAAACACCATATATTTT	CASSLGAGASGNTIYF
12	TRBV10-3	TRBJ2-1	few	-	TGTGCCACCGGGGCAGAGATCGATGAGCAGTTCTTC	CATGAEIDEQFF
15	TRBV5-6	TRBJ1-2	-	-	TGTGCCAGCAGCTTGGGGGCCAGTTTTAACTATGGCTACACCTTC	CASSLGASFNYGYTF
14	TRBV6-1	TRBJ1-4	-	-	TGTGCCAGCAGTGGAGAGTCATCAAATGAAAAACTGTTTTTT	CASSGESSNEKLFF
13	TRBV6-5	TRBJ2-3	-	-	TGTGCCAGCAGTGACTCAACAAGCCGTACGCAGTATTTT	CASSDSTSRTQYF
13	TRBV20-1	TRBJ2-7	-	TRBD1	TGCAGTGCTAAGGGACAGCTTGGCTACGAGCAGTACTTC	CSAKGQLGYEQYF
16	TRBV4-2	TRBJ2-1	-	TRBD1	TGTGCCAGCAGCCAAAGCGGACAGGGGGCAAGGAATGAGCAGTTCTTC	CASSQSGQGARNEQFF
14	TRBV11-2	TRBJ1-1	-	-	TGTGCCAGCAGCCCTCAGCCAGGGTGGACTGAAGCTTTCTTT	CASSPQPGWTEAFF
16	TRBV6-5	TRBJ2-1	-	-	TGTGCCAGCAGTTCCACTAGCACAAGCTCCTACAATGAGCAGTTCTTC	CASSSTSTSSYNEQFF
14	TRBV5-1	TRBJ2-7	-	-	TGCGCCAGCAGTTGGCAGGGCCTCACCTACGAGCAGTACTTC	CASSWQGLTYEQYF
14	TRBV29-1	TRBJ2-7	few	-	TGCAGCGTTGAAGGTAGGGTAAAAACCTACGGGCAGTACTTC	CSVEGRVKTYGQYF